The entry below gives a single TCR beta chain sequence along with its context. It has no known antigen specificity. Base qualities are not recorded, but no much larger clone differs from it by a single base. These data originate in a study of EBV T-cell therapy then PD-1 blockade in nasopharyngeal carcinoma (dated by TCRdb to the early 2020s). The Qiagen DNeasy Kit was used to extract genomic DNA from the sorted cells. TCR beta chain deep sequencing was performed on the immunoSEQ platform. The study's processing was this. The immunoSEQ Analyzer software was used to analyze the repertoire data. TCRdb mirrors the immuneACCESS table, restricted to in-frame sequences. Some clones are absent from its copies; in checked studies, under half trace to an unresolved V gene, and the reason for the others is unknown. V, J and clone size are taken as reported in that table, and D and trimming were inferred from the DNA itself. The sample table contains about 19,000 clones; only one count was recorded for about four fifths of them. Less than 35% of the sample is in the top ten clones.

The meaning of the sample's treatment or condition label: AdE1-LMPpoly-expanded autologous EBV-specific T-cell therapy followed by anti-PD-1 nivolumab. This clonotype originated in a man aged 35-49 years with nasopharyngeal carcinoma. The sample was CD8+ T cells from blood, taken at approximately day 31 from a patient whose treatment included autologous EBV-specific T cells and nivolumab.

The nucleotides read TGTGCCAGCAGCTATAGCGGGGATCCCTCCTACGAGCAGTACTTC. Its protein reads: CASSYSGDPSYEQYF. The chain links TRBV7-9 with TRBJ2-7; the central 8 bases match TRBD2. The CDR3 holds 15 amino acids from the cysteine to the phenylalanine. Here the CDR3 DNA is all that survives: 45 bases in frame from base 1. Via the germline V gene (reference sequence), CDR1 is SEHNR and CDR2 FQNEAQ. Relative to germline, V is missing 4 bases and J is missing 0 bases, with 5 bases of the junction outside any gene match.